These 13 T cell receptor beta chains were sequenced from one sample in a study of response to subunit inactivated influenza vaccine. TCRdb recomputed calls from the RT-PCR reads with MiXCR, one row per CDR3 protein. The table shows 600,000 to 850,000 distinct CDR3 sequences, with 12% to 15% occurring only once. Sequences were derived from PBMCs from blood, sampled around two weeks before vaccination. These receptors originate from a man aged 50-59 years who received an inactivated influenza vaccine.

This clonotype was recorded a few times. The rearrangement joins TRBV4-2 to TRBJ2-7; D might be TRBD2 (5 bases). The V gene lost 1 base and the J gene lost 1 base, with 17 bases spanning the gap. Germline assignment: CDR1 LGHNA and CDR2 YNFKEQ. The CDR3 spans 17 residues. In DNA form, the CDR3 reads TGTGCCAGCAGCCAAGCTTCGGGAACTATTACGTCCTACGAGCAGTACTTC. Translating it yields CASSQASGTITSYEQYF.

This clonotype was seen a few times. The chain recombines TRBV5-5 with TRBJ1-2, with TRBD1 identical over 9 bases. The CDR3 sequence is 18 residues long. V was pared by 4 bases and J by 6 bases, with 19 bases of the junction left unmatched. Germline lookup yields CDR1 SGHKS and CDR2 YYEKEE (reference sequence). The CDR3 nucleotides are TGTGCCAGCAGCACTTTGGGACAGGGAAGCCGACGAGGGAATGGCTACACCTTC. It codes for CASSTLGQGSRRGNGYTF. Full variable domain (remainder filled in from reference TRBV5-5 and TRBJ1-2): DAGVTQSPTHLIKTRGQQVTLRCSPISGHKSVSWYQQVLGQGPQFIFQYYEKEERGRGNFPDRFSARQFPNYSSELNVNALLLGDSALYLCASSTLGQGSRRGNGYTFGSGTRLTVV.

This chain links TRBV7-2 with TRBJ2-5; D perhaps matches TRBD1 (5 bases). Trimming pared 4 bases from V and 0 bases from J, leaving 12 bases between. CDR3 length: 15 residues. In germline, CDR1 is SGHTA, CDR2 FQGNSA. The CDR3 spells CASSSPDRNQETQYF. CDR3 bases: TGTGCCAGCAGCTCTCCCGACAGAAACCAAGAGACCCAGTACTTC.

This clonotype was recorded at least ten times. The rearrangement links TRBV20-1 to TRBJ2-5; TRBD2 matches 9 bases. This CDR3 is 15 amino acids long. The germline V gene encodes CDR1 DFQATT and CDR2 SNEGSKA (reference sequence). As DNA, the CDR3 is TGCAGCCCTCTTTCCGGGGGCGGGGGGGCGGAGACCCAGTACTTC. Protein sequence: CSPLSGGGGAETQYF.

As for this clonotype: This may arise from a read error, as a much more abundant clone is one base away. The chain uses TRBV4-2 and TRBJ2-3, with 9 bases lining up with TRBD2. V was pared by 5 bases and J by 2 bases, with 5 bases of the junction left unmatched. The CDR3 runs to 15 residues. CDR1 is LGHNA and CDR2 is YNFKEQ in the germline V gene. The CDR3 DNA is TGTGCCAGCAGCTATAGCGGGGGCAACACAGATACGCAGTATTTT. Translated: CASSYSGGNTDTQYF.

Many counts were recorded for this clonotype. The chain combines TRBV7-2 with TRBJ1-4; D unresolved. Trimming took 1 base from V and 4 from J, leaving 13 bases between them. The CDR3 length is 16 residues. Germline V gene sequence: CDR1 SGHTA, CDR2 FQGNSA. The CDR3 is CASSLDSGLGNEKLFF. CDR3 DNA: TGTGCCAGCAGCTTAGATTCCGGGCTGGGTAATGAAAAACTGTTTTTT.

This clonotype has just a few counts. V usage is TRBV19 and J usage is TRBJ1-1, with no clear D. Germline V gives CDR1 LNHDA, CDR2 SQIVND (reference sequence). Trimming shortened V by 7 bases and J by 0 bases, and 9 bases separated the two germline ends. The CDR3 covers 13 residues. The CDR3 nucleotides are TGTGCCAGTAAAAGAGGTCTGAACACTGAAGCTTTCTTT. As protein: CASKRGLNTEAFF.

The chain uses TRBV29-1 and TRBJ2-5; tentative D call: TRBD1 (5 bases). Trimming cost V 6 bases and J 5 bases, with 16 bases left between them. The CDR3 runs 13 residues. CDR1 is SQVTM, CDR2 ANQGSEA, per germline. DNA of the CDR3: TGCAGCGTGGAACAGGTGACTCGGGAGACCCAGTACTTC. It is translated as CSVEQVTRETQYF. Drawing the rest from reference TRBV29-1 and TRBJ2-5, the complete variable domain is SAVISQKPSRDICQRGTSLTIQCQVDSQVTMMFWYRQQPGQSLTLIATANQGSEATYESGFVIDKFPISRPNLTFSTLTVSNMSPEDSSIYLCSVEQVTRETQYFGPGTRLLVL.

In this sample, this clonotype turned up a few times. The genes are TRBV14 and TRBJ2-5, with D possibly called TRBD1 or TRBD2 (7 bases each). This CDR3 is 15 amino acids long. Germline CDR1 and CDR2: SGHDN and FVKESK. The V and J ends lost 4 bases and 5 bases respectively, with 17 bases between them. This CDR3 is CASSRTQGGSETQYF. The CDR3 DNA reads TGTGCCAGCAGCCGAACCCAGGGGGGGAGCGAGACCCAGTACTTC. Variable domain in full (rest from reference TRBV14 and TRBJ2-5): EAGVTQFPSHSVIEKGQTVTLRCDPISGHDNLYWYRRVMGKEIKFLLHFVKESKQDESGMPNNRFLAERTGGTYSTLKVQPAELEDSGVYFCASSRTQGGSETQYFGPGTRLLVL.

There are many counts of this clonotype. The chain is built from TRBV7-2 and TRBJ1-2; unclear D gene. Germline CDR1 reads SGHTA; CDR2 reads FQGNSA. The CDR3 has 17 amino acids. Trimming shortened V by 5 bases and J by 4 bases, and 23 bases separated the two germline ends. CDR3 nucleotides: TGTGCCAGCAGCGTCTCGAATTTCTGGGCAGGCGCCTATGGCTACACCTTC. It is translated as CASSVSNFWAGAYGYTF. Full variable domain (missing parts from reference TRBV7-2 and TRBJ1-2): GAGVSQSPSNKVTEKGKDVELRCDPISGHTALYWYRQSLGQGLEFLIYFQGNSAPDKSGLPSDRFSAERTGGSVSTLTIQRTQQEDSAVYLCASSVSNFWAGAYGYTFGSGTRLTVV.

This clonotype was seen a handful of times. This sequence joins TRBV10-3 and TRBJ2-5; 7 bases map to TRBD1. CDR1 and CDR2 from the germline V gene are ENHRY and SYGVKD. The J segment lost 2 bases and the V segment lost 4 bases, leaving 4 bases of the junction unmatched. The CDR3 runs to 14 residues. The CDR3 is CAISARDRQETQYF. As DNA, the CDR3 is TGTGCCATCAGTGCCAGGGACAGACAAGAGACCCAGTACTTC.

This clonotype was counted only a few times. The gene calls are TRBV25-1 and TRBJ2-3; D is undetermined. V was shortened by 2 bases and J by 4 bases, with 4 bases between the two germline ends. Germline V lookup: CDR1 MGHDK, CDR2 SYGVNS. CDR3 length: 12 residues. CDR3 nucleotide sequence: TGTGCCAGCAGTGAAAGGGCAGATACGCAGTATTTT. Amino acids: CASSERADTQYF. The full variable domain, its missing parts supplied by reference TRBV25-1 and TRBJ2-3, is EADIYQTPRYLVIGTGKKITLECSQTMGHDKMYWYQQDPGMELHLIHYSYGVNSTEKGDLSSESTVSRIRTEHFPLTLESARPSHTSQYLCASSERADTQYFGPGTRLTVL.

V gene TRBV27 combines with J gene TRBJ2-1, with D possibly being TRBD1 (6 bases). Germline V lookup: CDR1 MNHEY, CDR2 SMNVEV (reference sequence). The V end lost 6 bases, the J end lost 10 bases, and 19 bases lay between the germline ends. The length of the CDR3 is 14 residues. CDR3 nucleotide sequence: TGTGCCAGCAGCGAATCGTATCAGGGGAACGAGCAGTTCTTC. Its translation: CASSESYQGNEQFF.